The rows below give T cell receptor beta chains drawn from one sample of a study of identical twins. TCRdb processed the 5' RACE reads anew with MiXCR; each CDR3 protein has one entry. The sample lists around 490,000 distinct CDR3 sequences, around 20% occurring once. These data were also reused for a study on yellow fever vaccine responses in identical twins.

The sample taken for sequencing was CD4+ T cells sorted from blood. These receptor sequences come from a woman younger than 30 in good health. Both conserved end residues are part of each CDR3. The D gene is left open where the match is weak. Only part of the rows carry a size: once, few, many, or a class if the clone is expanded.

V gene	CDR3 length	clone size	D gene	J gene	CDR3 DNA	CDR3 protein
TRBV2	12	NA	NA	TRBJ1-2	TGTGCCAGCAACCCGGGGGGAGGTGGCTACACCTTC	CASNPGGGGYTF
TRBV20-1	10	few	TRBD1	TRBJ1-4	TGCAGTGCCGGACAGGGGGAACTGTTTTTT	CSAGQGELFF
TRBV29-1	14	NA	TRBD1	TRBJ1-1	TGCAGCGTGGATCAAAAATTACAGGGGCGGGGAGCTTTCTTT	CSVDQKLQGRGAFF
TRBV28	15	NA	NA	TRBJ1-6	TGTGCCAGCAGCACCGACAGCACCTATAATTCACCCCTCCACTTT	CASSTDSTYNSPLHF
TRBV29-1	12	NA	NA	TRBJ2-1	TGCAGCGTTCAGTCCTCATTCAATGAGCAGTTCTTC	CSVQSSFNEQFF
TRBV7-9	11	NA	NA	TRBJ1-5	TGTGCCATAGGAGGCAATCAGCCCCAGCATTTT	CAIGGNQPQHF
TRBV5-1	16	many	NA	TRBJ2-1	TGCGCCAGCAGGCTTTCCGGCTCTTACCTACAATCAGAGCAGTTCTTC	CASRLSGSYLQSEQFF
TRBV20-1	15	few	NA	TRBJ1-5	TGCAGTGCAGCTGCCGACGGTTCCGGCAATCAGCCCCAGCATTTT	CSAAADGSGNQPQHF
TRBV20-1	12	NA	TRBD2	TRBJ2-1	TGCGGTACTAGCGGGACCTACAATGAGCAGTTCTTC	CGTSGTYNEQFF
TRBV12-3/TRBV12-4	16	few	TRBD2	TRBJ2-3	TGTGCCAGCAGTGACCGGACTAGCGGAGCCACAGATACGCAGTATTTT	CASSDRTSGATDTQYF
TRBV18	15	NA	NA	TRBJ2-1	TGTGCCAGCTCACCGGAAGGTTTAGCCTACAATGAGCAGTTCTTC	CASSPEGLAYNEQFF
TRBV24-1	15	NA	TRBD1	TRBJ2-3	TGTGCCACCAGTGCGACAGGGGGCTTGGCAGATACGCAGTATTTT	CATSATGGLADTQYF
TRBV9	16	NA	NA	TRBJ2-2	TGTGCCAGCAGCGTAGGGGAGACAGGGAGGACCGGGGAGCTGTTTTTT	CASSVGETGRTGELFF
TRBV20-1	12	few	NA	TRBJ2-2	TGCAGTGCCTTACAGAGCACCGGGGAGCTGTTTTTT	CSALQSTGELFF
TRBV5-1	12	NA	NA	TRBJ2-5	TGCGCCAGCAGCCCAGACTCAGAGACCCAGTACTTC	CASSPDSETQYF
TRBV15	16	NA	NA	TRBJ2-1	TGTGCCACCAGCAGAGCTCCGGGACTCCACTACAATGAGCAGTTCTTC	CATSRAPGLHYNEQFF
TRBV10-3	13	NA	NA	TRBJ2-3	TGTGCCATCAGTGCTACCCCCGGAGGGGCGCAGTATTTT	CAISATPGGAQYF
TRBV5-1	15	NA	NA	TRBJ2-2	TGCGCCAGCAGCCCGACCCGAACTCACACCGGGGAGCTGTTTTTT	CASSPTRTHTGELFF
TRBV29-1	12	NA	TRBD2	TRBJ2-1	TGCAGCGTTGGTGGTAGCGGGAGTAGGCAGTTCTTC	CSVGGSGSRQFF
TRBV27	15	NA	TRBD2	TRBJ2-7	TGTGCCAGCAGCCTTAGACTAGCGGGAGCCCACGAGCAGTACTTC	CASSLRLAGAHEQYF
TRBV7-2	14	many	NA	TRBJ1-1	TGTGCCAGCACCATCGGGGGGGTAAACACTGAAGCTTTCTTT	CASTIGGVNTEAFF
TRBV27	13	few	TRBD1	TRBJ2-1	TGTGCCAGCAGTGCGGACAGGGGGAATGAGCAGTTCTTC	CASSADRGNEQFF
TRBV6-5	15	NA	NA	TRBJ2-3	TGTGCCAGCAGTTACTCGAGCAACCCTGGGCATACGCAGTATTTT	CASSYSSNPGHTQYF
TRBV5-1	15	NA	NA	TRBJ1-1	TGCGCCAGCAGCTTGGGTGGGGGAATTAACACTGAAGCTTTCTTT	CASSLGGGINTEAFF
TRBV6-5	16	NA	TRBD2	TRBJ2-7	TGTGCCAGCAGTTACGGGGGCGGGAGGGCCACCTACGAGCAGTACTTC	CASSYGGGRATYEQYF
TRBV5-5	17	NA	TRBD2	TRBJ2-7	TGTGCCAGCAGCTTTGGGCCTACAGCGGGAGGGCCAGGGGAGCAGTACTTC	CASSFGPTAGGPGEQYF
TRBV5-1	13	NA	NA	TRBJ2-5	TGCGCCAGCAGCGGAGGCGTGAGGGGGACGGGGACCTTC	CASSGGVRGTGTF
TRBV6-1	15	NA	NA	TRBJ2-2	TGTGCCAGCAAGGGCTTGAGACTGAACACCGGGGAGCTGTTTTTT	CASKGLRLNTGELFF
TRBV3-1	15	many	NA	TRBJ1-5	TGTGCCAGCAGCCAGTCGGGAGGAAGCAATCAGCCCCAGCATTTT	CASSQSGGSNQPQHF
TRBV5-1	13	NA	TRBD2	TRBJ2-3	TGCGCCACCCGGACTAGCGGCTTAGATACGCAGTATTTT	CATRTSGLDTQYF
TRBV7-9	16	few	NA	TRBJ2-7	TGTGCCAGCAGCTTAGTAGGAGGGAGAAGTTCCTACGAGCAGTACTTC	CASSLVGGRSSYEQYF